What follows is one TCR beta chain and its context. The sample belongs to a study of blood T cell repertoires in COVID-19. Study context: Samples taken during acute and convalescent COVID-19 were collected in the United States, Italy and Spain. PBMCs, B-cell-depleted T cells, or T cells provided the cDNA or gDNA that made up the material.

Trimming removed 1 base from V and 1 base from J; junction bases left unmatched: 6. Germline CDR1 SGHTA, CDR2 FQGTGA. There are 18 residues in the CDR3. In the original processing: For nucleated cells, counts were estimated from reference gene primer amplification. The table came from immunoSEQ multiplex PCR; TCRdb's copy has only in-frame clones and leaves some out. V and J calls and clone size are those listed in that table; D and trimming were worked out from the DNA. This sample has about 100,000 clones, with around 88% found just once. The rearrangement joins TRBV7-3 to TRBJ2-3; 12 nucleotides line up with TRBD2. Input material: peripheral blood. The receptor was isolated from a human donor in a cohort sampled during active COVID-19. In nucleotides, the CDR3 is TGTGCCAGCAGCTTAATGGCTAGCGGGAGGGGTGGCACAGATACGCAGTATTTT. This translates into CASSLMASGRGGTDTQYF.